The 20 T cell receptor beta chains listed next were all sequenced from one sample in a study of blood T cell repertoires in COVID-19. TCRdb's table, derived via immunoSEQ multiplex PCR, lists solely in-frame clones and lacks some. The repertoire holds around 62,000 clones, with about 88% as singletons. Material for sequencing was peripheral blood. Receptor source: a woman in her sixties or seventies with COVID-19, enrolled during active disease.

V is TRBV6-4 and J is TRBJ2-7; possibly TRBD1 for D (6 bases). Germline CDR1 and CDR2: MRHNA and SNTAGT. The length of the CDR3 is 13 residues. V lost 6 bases, J lost 3 bases, and 12 bases lay in between. In DNA form, the CDR3 reads TGTGCCAGCAGGACAGGTGATTTCTACGAGCAGTACTTC. It codes for CASRTGDFYEQYF.

This chain uses TRBV7-2 with TRBJ2-7; D perhaps matches TRBD2 (6 bases). V lost 4 bases to trimming and J lost 6 bases, with 16 bases between them. The V gene's germline CDR1 is SGHTA and CDR2 FQGNSA. CDR3 length: 14 amino acids. CDR3 nucleotides: TGTGCCAGCAGCTCTGGGGCGGGGTTGAGCGAGCAGTACTTC. It is translated as CASSSGAGLSEQYF.

V gene TRBV4-3 combines with J gene TRBJ1-1, with 7 bases lining up with TRBD1. V lost 1 base, J lost 0 bases, and 8 bases stayed unmatched. This CDR3 region has 17 residues. The germline gives CDR1 LGHNA, CDR2 YSLEER. This chain's CDR3 is CASSQGVGQNLNTEAFF. The CDR3 DNA reads TGCGCCAGCAGCCAAGGAGTGGGACAGAATCTGAACACTGAAGCTTTCTTT.

The chain joins TRBV5-4 to TRBJ1-1; D is ambiguous. The CDR3 spans 18 residues. Trimming shortened V by 4 bases and J by 0 bases, and 22 bases separated the two germline ends. The germline V gene has CDR1 SGHNT and CDR2 YYREEE (reference sequence). The chain's CDR3 is CASSAWSGAADMNTEAFF. CDR3 nucleotides: TGTGCCAGCAGCGCCTGGTCGGGAGCCGCCGATATGAACACTGAAGCTTTCTTT.

The chain recombines TRBV7-9 with TRBJ2-5; 10 bases are shared with TRBD2. The CDR3 is 16 residues long. Trimming took 4 bases from V and 5 from J; bases not matched to a gene: 10. The germline V gene has CDR1 SEHNR and CDR2 FQNEAQ (reference sequence). CDR3 protein: CASSSSGTSVMETQYF. The CDR3 DNA reads as TGTGCCAGCAGCTCTTCCGGGACTAGCGTGATGGAGACCCAGTACTTC.

The rearrangement joins TRBV27 to TRBJ2-2; D is perhaps TRBD1 (5 bases). Trimming left V 7 bases short and J 0 bases short, with 9 bases between. The length of the CDR3 is 14 residues. The V gene's germline CDR1 is MNHEY and CDR2 SMNVEV (reference sequence). The CDR3 DNA is TGTGCCAGCACGCAGGGCGCGAACACCGGGGAGCTGTTTTTT. Translated: CASTQGANTGELFF.

V gene TRBV6-5 combines with J gene TRBJ2-5; possible D gene TRBD2, 5 bases. CDR3 length: 15 residues. Germline V gene data show CDR1 as MNHEY and CDR2 as SVGAGI. The V end was cut by 2 bases, the J end by 2 bases, with 12 bases between. The CDR3 loop is CASSYAGQTQETQYF. CDR3 coding DNA: TGTGCCAGCAGTTACGCGGGCCAAACGCAAGAGACCCAGTACTTC.

The V and J genes are TRBV5-8 and TRBJ2-5; no definite D call. This CDR3 region has 14 residues. V dropped 2 bases and J dropped 2 bases, with 10 bases sitting between them. Germline V gene sequence: CDR1 SGHTS, CDR2 YDEGEE. The CDR3 DNA follows: TGTGCCAGCAGCTTCCCTAACCGACAAGAGACCCAGTACTTC. This translates into CASSFPNRQETQYF. Combining the CDR3 with reference TRBV5-8 and TRBJ2-5 gives the whole variable domain EAGVTQSPTHLIKTRGQQATLRCSPISGHTSVYWYQQALGLGLQFLLWYDEGEERNRGNFPPRFSGRQFPNYSSELNVNALELEDSALYLCASSFPNRQETQYFGPGTRLLVL.

This clone was counted a single time. The chain combines TRBV11-2 with TRBJ2-7, with TRBD2 identical over 11 bases. The J segment lost 6 bases and the V segment lost 1 base, leaving 8 bases of the junction unmatched. This CDR3 is built from 16 residues. The germline V gene has CDR1 SGHAT and CDR2 FQNNGV. CDR3 loop: CASSLGDSGRAVEQYF. The CDR3 DNA reads as TGTGCCAGCAGCTTAGGGGATAGCGGGAGGGCCGTCGAGCAGTACTTC.

The chain is built from TRBV11-2 and TRBJ2-2; tentatively, D is TRBD2 (6 bases). Germline V gene data show CDR1 as SGHAT and CDR2 as FQNNGV. V was shortened by 3 bases and J by 4 bases, with 15 bases between the two germline ends. This CDR3 region has 16 residues. CDR3 amino acids: CASSFRPGLITGELFF. CDR3 bases: TGTGCCAGCAGCTTTAGACCGGGACTCATCACCGGGGAGCTGTTTTTT.

The rearrangement uses TRBV6-6 and TRBJ1-2; TRBD1 aligns across 7 bases. The germline gives CDR1 MNHNY, CDR2 SVGAGI (reference sequence). This CDR3 has 13 residues. Trimming took 5 bases from V and 8 from J; bases not matched to a gene: 8. The CDR3 DNA reads TGTGCCAGCAGTCCGACAGGGCAGCGGGGCTACACCTTC. Its protein is CASSPTGQRGYTF.

This rearrangement joins TRBV4-3 to TRBJ1-4, with 10 bases aligning to TRBD1. J was trimmed by 7 bases and V by 4 bases; bases with no gene match: 0. CDR3 length equals 13 residues. Looked up from germline, CDR1 is LGHNA and CDR2 is YSLEER. The CDR3 region is CASSRDRGEKLFF. CDR3 nucleotides: TGCGCCAGCAGCCGGGACAGGGGTGAAAAACTGTTTTTT.

The chain links TRBV6-5 to TRBJ2-5, with D possibly TRBD2 on 5 matching bases. Germline lookup yields CDR1 MNHEY and CDR2 SVGAGI. Trimming shortened V by 2 bases and J by 5 bases, and 12 bases separated the two germline ends. This CDR3 is 14 amino acids long. The CDR3 DNA is TGTGCCAGCAGTTACGCCTCGGAGGTTGAGACCCAGTACTTC. Residues: CASSYASEVETQYF.

The J gene is TRBJ1-6, the V gene TRBV19; D gene uncertain. V dropped 10 bases and J dropped 0 bases, with 7 bases sitting between them. Germline loops: CDR1 LNHDA, CDR2 SQIVND (reference sequence). This CDR3 region has 13 residues. The CDR3 region has the DNA TGTGCCACTTCCAGCTCCTATAATTCACCCCTCCACTTT. This translates into CATSSSYNSPLHF.

This clone was observed once. The V call is TRBV9, the J call TRBJ2-2, with 7 bases that match TRBD2. Germline CDR1 SGDLS, CDR2 YYNGEE. V gave up 3 bases and J gave up 6 bases; unmatched junction bases: 14. CDR3 size: 17 residues. CDR3 coding DNA: TGTGCCAGCAGCGGACATGATGCGGGGGTCCGGGCCGGGGAGCTGTTTTTT. It is translated as CASSGHDAGVRAGELFF.

CDR3 region: CASSFRDREADYGYTF. In nucleotides, the CDR3 is TGTGCCAGCAGCTTCCGGGACAGGGAGGCGGACTATGGCTACACCTTC. J is TRBJ1-2 and V is TRBV7-9; 9 bases match TRBD1. V was pared by 3 bases and J by 3 bases, with 8 bases of the junction left unmatched. The CDR3 totals 16 residues. CDR1 is SEHNR, CDR2 FQNEAQ, per germline (reference sequence).

This sequence joins TRBV4-1 and TRBJ1-6; D is unresolved. Trimming took off 0 bases at V and 0 bases at J, with 12 bases between the two ends. The CDR3 sequence is 18 residues long. CDR1 is MGHRA, CDR2 YSYEKL, per germline. The CDR3 DNA sequence: TGCGCCAGCAGCCAAGACCCAGGTCCAAGCTCCTATAATTCACCCCTCCACTTT. The encoded protein is CASSQDPGPSSYNSPLHF.

The CDR3 region has the DNA TGTGCCAGCAGTTTGGGACAGCCCCTCGGGGCCCAGTACTTC. Its protein is CASSLGQPLGAQYF. The chain couples TRBV6-5 to TRBJ2-5; 7 positions match TRBD1. The CDR3 is 14 amino acids. The V segment lost 4 bases and the J segment 9 bases; nucleotides outside the gene matches: 11. The germline CDR1 and CDR2 sequences are MNHEY and SVGAGI.

J is TRBJ2-5 and V is TRBV30; D possibly corresponds to TRBD2 (5 bases). The V end lost 1 base, the J end lost 5 bases, and 5 bases lay between the germline ends. CDR1 GTSNPN and CDR2 SVGIG come from the germline V gene (reference sequence). This CDR3 has 11 amino acids. The CDR3 sequence is CAWSGGETQYF. As DNA, the CDR3 is TGTGCCTGGAGTGGCGGGGAGACCCAGTACTTC.

The chain has TRBV7-9 and TRBJ2-6; the match to TRBD1 covers 11 bases. V lost 7 bases and J lost 0; bases outside the gene matches: 5. Per the germline V gene, CDR1 is SEHNR and CDR2 is FQNEAQ (reference sequence). The CDR3 spans 17 residues. CDR3 nucleotide sequence: TGTGCCAGCACTTGGACAGGGGGCTTCTCTGGGGCCAACGTCCTGACTTTC. Amino acid sequence: CASTWTGGFSGANVLTF.